This T cell receptor (beta chain) was identified during a study of cytomegalovirus exposure and HLA in healthy donors. Findings and caveats of the study: In a later analysis, a genetic analysis reported fewer productive-TCR N-insertions in an Asian-associated ancestry cluster than the cohort average. In a later analysis, at a false discovery rate of 0.05, about 15,000 TCR beta sequences were associated with HLA alleles.

The PCR was carried out with 60 Vbeta primers and 13 Jbeta primers. Clones were read by immunoSEQ multiplex PCR, and TCRdb kept only the in-frame ones, dropping some. The sample contains 90,000 to 110,000 clones, about 16% of which appear only once. With respect to this clone: The antigen remains undetermined.

From germline, CDR1 is SGHRS and CDR2 YFSETQ. The CDR3 consists of 16 residues. With 1 base removed from V and 3 bases from J, the gap between germline ends came to 11 bases. The sample comprised PBMCs. The source of this sequence is a female donor in good health and CMV-seronegative. This chain links TRBV5-1 with TRBJ2-6, with a tentative D call TRBD2 (5 bases). CDR3 nucleotide sequence: TGCGCCAGCAGCTTGCCGAGGGCGCTTGGGGCCAACGTCCTGACTTTC. Its translation: CASSLPRALGANVLTF.